Sequencing of this T cell receptor (beta chain) was carried out in a study of control samples from healthy donors and cancer patients. CDR3 size: 12 residues. Per germline, CDR1 LGHDT and CDR2 YNNKEL (reference sequence). Details on this clone: One end of the junction is discordant with germline, which a read error may explain.

Repertoires were generated with immunoSEQ multiplex PCR, while TCRdb's copy carries only in-frame clones and drops some. The table has approximately 140,000 clones, approximately 93% seen once. What was sequenced was blood. The chain joins TRBV3-1 (or the pseudogene TRBV3-2) to TRBJ2-1; TRBD2 aligns across 7 bases. This TCR came from a man between 18 and 29 years old in good health. The CDR3 region has the DNA TGTGCCAGCAGCCAAGGGGCGGGAGAGCCGTTCTTC. Its translation: CASSQGAGEPFF.